Presented here are 8 T cell receptor beta chains from one specimen sequenced in a study of regulatory T cells in long-lasting Graves disease. Noted time point: newly diagnosed GD, antithyroid drugs for less than 3 months. Isolated PBMC RNA provided the starting material for the TCR library. TCR beta libraries were built with iRepertoire HTBI primers and Arm-PCR of CDR3 regions. Using its own MiXCR run on the multiplex PCR reads, TCRdb lists one record per CDR3 protein. The profile shows around 420,000 distinct CDR3 sequences, around 16% of them singletons. The data also belong to a second study, concerning T cells in Graves' hyperthyroidism and ophthalmopathy.

Specimen: peripheral blood mononuclear cells (PBMCs), collected at new diagnosis, from a patient treated with antithyroid drugs. The receptors originated from a woman between 35 and 50 years old with Graves disease.

This clonotype showed up many times. The V and J genes are TRBV7-6 and TRBJ1-1; the match to TRBD1 covers 7 bases. CDR3 length equals 15 residues. The germline CDR1 and CDR2 sequences are SGHVS and FNYEAQ. Trimming removed 5 bases from V and 4 bases from J; junction bases left unmatched: 10. Written as DNA, the CDR3 is TGTGCCAGCAGCAGATCACAGGGGTTGAGCACTGAAGCTTTCTTT. Residues: CASSRSQGLSTEAFF.

This chain joins TRBV13 and TRBJ2-1; TRBD1 matches 7 bases. The CDR3 covers 18 residues. CDR1 is PRHDT, CDR2 FYEKMQ, per germline (reference sequence). Trimming removed 5 bases from V and 5 bases from J; junction bases left unmatched: 18. CDR3 in amino acids: CASSQDRSPLPLNNEQFF. CDR3 bases: TGTGCCAGCAGCCAGGACAGGAGTCCTTTACCTCTGAACAATGAGCAGTTCTTC.

A note on this clonotype: A much larger clone differs from this one at a single base, so this may be a read error. The V and J genes are TRBV13 and TRBJ2-7; 7 positions agree with TRBD1. The junction had 5 bases not matched to a gene; V was cut back by 3 bases and J by 3 bases. This CDR3 is 14 amino acids long. The germline CDR1 and CDR2 sequences are PRHDT and FYEKMQ (reference sequence). This CDR3 reads CASSFRDRDYEQYF. The CDR3 bases are TGTGCCAGCAGCTTCCGGGACAGAGACTACGAGCAGTACTTC. Full variable domain (missing parts from reference TRBV13 and TRBJ2-7): AAGVIQSPRHLIKEKRETATLKCYPIPRHDTVYWYQQGPGQDPQFLISFYEKMQSDKGSIPDRFSAQQFSDYHSELNMSSLELGDSALYFCASSFRDRDYEQYFGPGTRLTVT.

The chain has TRBV13 and TRBJ2-7, with 7 bases that match TRBD1. Trimming removed 1 base from V and 6 bases from J; junction bases left unmatched: 3. The length of the CDR3 is 13 residues. CDR1 and CDR2 from the germline V gene are PRHDT and FYEKMQ (reference sequence). Here the CDR3 reads CASSLVAGGEQYF. CDR3 nucleotides: TGTGCCAGCAGCTTAGTAGCAGGGGGCGAGCAGTACTTC.

This clonotype has just a few counts. This sequence joins TRBV30 and TRBJ2-3; a possible D gene is TRBD1 (6 bases). The length of the CDR3 is 14 residues. The V gene's germline CDR1 is GTSNPN and CDR2 SVGIG (reference sequence). Trimming left V 2 bases short and J 2 bases short, with 11 bases between. The CDR3 protein is CAWSRGGTTDTQYF. DNA of the CDR3: TGTGCCTGGAGTAGAGGGGGTACCACAGATACGCAGTATTTT.

This clonotype was seen ten or more times. The V gene is TRBV30, the J gene TRBJ2-5; perhaps TRBD1 as D (8 bases). Germline loops: CDR1 GTSNPN, CDR2 SVGIG (reference sequence). Between the trimmed V and J ends, which lost 1 base and 3 bases, there was a span of 21 bases. This CDR3 is 17 amino acids long. CDR3 sequence: CAWSAQGAGVGKETQYF. The CDR3 coding sequence is TGTGCCTGGAGTGCCCAGGGGGCGGGGGTGGGGAAAGAGACCCAGTACTTC.

This clonotype came up many times. The V gene is TRBV2, the J gene TRBJ2-1; D is undetermined. The length of the CDR3 is 12 residues. The ends were cut back, 6 bases at V and 9 bases at J, with 12 bases in the middle. Looked up from germline, CDR1 is SNHLY and CDR2 is FYNNEI. CDR3 coding DNA: TGTGCCAGCAGGGCTTCGGCTGGTGAGCAGTTCTTC. Translated, it gives CASRASAGEQFF.

The genes are TRBV12-5 and TRBJ2-1, with a tentative D call TRBD2 (6 bases). The CDR3 has 15 amino acids. Between the trimmed V and J ends, which lost 9 bases and 2 bases, there was a span of 17 bases. CDR1 is LGHNT, CDR2 FRNRAP, per germline. The DNA for the CDR3 is TGTGCTAGCGGACCCTCGGGAGCACCCTACAATGAGCAGTTCTTC. Its translation: CASGPSGAPYNEQFF. Drawing the rest from reference TRBV12-5 and TRBJ2-1, the complete variable domain is DARVTQTPRHKVTEMGQEVTMRCQPILGHNTVFWYRQTMMQGLELLAYFRNRAPLDDSGMPKDRFSAEMPDATLATLKIQPSEPRDSAVYFCASGPSGAPYNEQFFGPGTRLTVL.